Below, 12 T cell receptor beta chains from the same sample are listed, as sequenced in a study of shared clonotypes between healthy human individuals (dated by TCRdb to the early 2020s). The library came from the immunoSEQ multiplex PCR assay. TCRdb holds this immuneACCESS table with in-frame rearrangements only. Some clones are missing; in checked studies, unresolved V genes explain under half, and the rest has no known cause. The sample table records roughly 2.2 million clones; roughly 92% of these occur just once. The top ten clones comprise approximately 0.4% of the sample. Sequences were obtained from naive CD4+ T cells from PBMCs. The label giving this sample's cell subset or site can be read as: CD45RA+ positively selected. The receptors were gathered from a young man in good health. Some clones in this sample may be carry-over from other donors' samples.

This rearrangement joins TRBV28 to TRBJ1-1, with 9 bases lining up with TRBD1. The CDR3 length is 14 residues. The germline V gene has CDR1 MDHEN and CDR2 SYDVKM. Losses at the gene ends were 6 bases for V and 3 bases for J; bases not matched to a gene: 5. The CDR3 loop is CASRRTGGDTEAFF. The CDR3, as DNA: TGTGCCAGCAGACGTACAGGGGGCGACACTGAAGCTTTCTTT.

This clone was counted only a few times. J is TRBJ1-1 and V is TRBV28; D is unresolved. CDR3 length equals 12 residues. The V end lost 1 base, the J end lost 13 bases, and 13 bases lay between the germline ends. Germline V gives CDR1 MDHEN, CDR2 SYDVKM. CDR3 protein: CASSLSAGIGFF. CDR3 sequence (DNA): TGTGCCAGCAGTTTATCGGCGGGGATCGGTTTCTTT.

The chain links TRBV18 to TRBJ1-5; 7 bases align to TRBD1. CDR1 and CDR2 (germline): KGHSH, LQKENI. There are 14 residues in the CDR3. Trimming removed 6 bases from V and 5 bases from J; junction bases left unmatched: 7. The CDR3 loop is CASSSGTADQPQHF. The DNA of the CDR3 is TGTGCCAGCTCCTCGGGGACAGCCGATCAGCCCCAGCATTTT.

The chain joins TRBV4-2 to TRBJ1-2; TRBD1 aligns across 10 bases. Germline loops: CDR1 LGHNA, CDR2 YNFKEQ. The CDR3 runs 13 residues. J gave up 6 bases and V 4 bases, and 2 bases lay outside the gene matches. CDR3 nucleotide sequence: TGTGCCAGCAGCCCGGACAGGGGGAATGGCTACACCTTC. Residues: CASSPDRGNGYTF.

The CDR3 protein is CASTLTTSGTQYF. The CDR3 bases are TGTGCCAGCACCCTTACCACGAGCGGTACGCAGTATTTT. The chain combines TRBV14 with TRBJ2-3, with D perhaps TRBD2 (5 bases). Germline loops: CDR1 SGHDN, CDR2 FVKESK. V was pared by 7 bases and J by 8 bases, with 16 bases between. The CDR3 is made up of 13 amino acids.

The CDR3 loop is CASSILTLGRTGEKLFF. The CDR3 DNA is TGTGCCAGCAGCATTCTCACCCTGGGCAGGACTGGTGAAAAACTGTTTTTT. The rearrangement joins TRBV4-2 to TRBJ1-4; D gene ambiguous. This CDR3 is 17 amino acids long. V lost 5 bases to trimming and J lost 7 bases, with 23 bases between them. The germline V gene encodes CDR1 LGHNA and CDR2 YNFKEQ.

V usage is TRBV5-1 and J usage is TRBJ2-1, with 10 bases aligning to TRBD2. Germline V gene lookup returns CDR1 SGHRS and CDR2 YFSETQ. V shed 0 bases and J 6 bases; nucleotides not matched to a gene: 6. This CDR3 contains 16 residues. This CDR3 is CASSLGEREGPNEQFF. The CDR3 DNA sequence: TGCGCCAGCAGCTTGGGGGAGCGGGAGGGCCCCAATGAGCAGTTCTTC. The variable domain in full, completed from reference TRBV5-1 and TRBJ2-1, reads KAGVTQTPRYLIKTRGQQVTLSCSPISGHRSVSWYQQTPGQGLQFLFEYFSETQRNKGNFPGRFSGRQFSNSRSEMNVSTLELGDSALYLCASSLGEREGPNEQFFGPGTRLTVL.

The gene calls are TRBV7-9 and TRBJ2-7, with a weak D call TRBD1 (6 bases). The CDR3 spans 14 residues. The germline V gene has CDR1 SEHNR and CDR2 FQNEAQ (reference sequence). The ends were cut back, 1 base at V and 6 bases at J, with 13 bases in the middle. The CDR3 DNA follows: TGTGCCAGCAGCTTAGAGGTCAGGGGTGGCGAGCAGTACTTC. Protein: CASSLEVRGGEQYF.

This chain joins TRBV6-1 and TRBJ1-5; D may be TRBD1 (5 bases). Germline CDR1 and CDR2: MNHNS and SASEGT. This CDR3 comprises 15 residues. V was cut by 1 base and J by 6 bases, with 13 bases left in between. The DNA of the CDR3 is TGTGCCAGCAGTGAAGTGTGGGGTGGGGGTCAGCCCCAGCATTTT. Translating gives CASSEVWGGGQPQHF.

This clone has only one observation. This sample also contains other DNA sequences that code for the same CDR3. V is TRBV29-1 and J is TRBJ2-1, with D perhaps matching TRBD2 (5 bases). V gave up 2 bases and J gave up 0 bases, with 8 bases separating them. This CDR3 spans 14 amino acids. CDR1 is SQVTM, CDR2 ANQGSEA, per germline. The chain's CDR3 is CSVEPGSSYNEQFF. CDR3 nucleotide sequence: TGCAGCGTTGAACCTGGGAGCTCCTACAATGAGCAGTTCTTC.

This chain links TRBV19 with TRBJ2-1, with D tentatively TRBD2 (6 bases). This CDR3 is built from 16 residues. The germline V and J ends were trimmed by 4 bases and 0 bases, with 13 bases remaining between them. Germline CDR1 and CDR2: LNHDA and SQIVND (reference sequence). CDR3 sequence reads: CASSTLAEISYNEQFF. CDR3 nucleotide sequence: TGTGCCAGTAGTACCTTAGCGGAAATCTCCTACAATGAGCAGTTCTTC.

The J gene is TRBJ1-1, the V gene TRBV6-1, with a possible D match to TRBD1 (6 bases). The CDR3 has 13 residues. The V end was cut by 6 bases, the J end by 3 bases, with 11 bases between. From germline, CDR1 is MNHNS and CDR2 SASEGT. The chain's CDR3 is CASSRGGYTEAFF. DNA of the CDR3: TGTGCCAGCAGCAGGGGTGGCTACACTGAAGCTTTCTTT.